This T cell receptor (beta chain) appears in the sequencing data of a study of PD-1 blockade in mismatch repair-deficient tumors. Overall study context: Enrolled about 2012-2016, patients had progressing, pretreated mismatch repair-deficient cancers of around twelve types. Study results and limitations: Tumor-resident clones, often undetectable pretreatment in blood, expanded then contracted after pembrolizumab.

Mismatch repair deficiency was confirmed in all patients, by PCR or immunohistochemistry. TCR sequencing covered a few patients who responded to pembrolizumab. TCRdb keeps only in-frame clones here, not all; method: immunoSEQ multiplex PCR. This sample has approximately 25,000 clones; 83% occur once, and the top ten carry around 20%. As regards this clone: The antigen remains undetermined.

V lost 4 bases, J lost 0 bases, and 2 bases stayed unmatched. The V gene's germline CDR1 is KGHSH and CDR2 LQKENI. This CDR3 is built from 15 residues. The TCR sequence derives from an adult with mismatch repair-deficient cancer. This sequence joins TRBV18 and TRBJ1-1; TRBD1 matches at 10 bases. The starting material was peripheral blood, obtained 12 weeks after starting pembrolizumab. DNA of the CDR3: TGTGCCAGCTCACGAGACAGGGGGCTGAACACTGAAGCTTTCTTT. Protein sequence: CASSRDRGLNTEAFF.